These 29 T cell receptor beta chains were all obtained from the same sample, sequenced in a study of shared clonotypes between healthy human individuals. Only in-frame clones appear in the TCRdb table, and some are missing; sequencing was by immunoSEQ multiplex PCR. The data contain under 2.5 million clones, around 90% of them seen just once; the ten biggest clones take up around 0.38%. Sequenced: naive CD4+ T cells from PBMCs. Indicated subset: CD45RA+ positively selected. The receptors were sampled from a man younger than 35 in good health. Some clones in this sample may be carry-over from other donors' samples.

The rearrangement joins TRBV28 to TRBJ1-2; D ambiguous. Looked up from germline, CDR1 is MDHEN and CDR2 is SYDVKM. The CDR3 contains 15 residues. V was cut by 5 bases and J by 6 bases, with 19 bases left in between. In DNA form, the CDR3 reads TGTGCCAGCAGTACGCCCGAGGCTTTAGCCGATGGCTACACCTTC. Amino acid sequence: CASSTPEALADGYTF.

This chain connects TRBV7-3 to TRBJ2-6; D remains ambiguous. The V gene's germline CDR1 is SGHTA and CDR2 FQGTGA. The CDR3 sequence is 16 residues long. Trimming stripped 1 base from V and 2 bases from J, with 9 bases between. The DNA of the CDR3 is TGTGCCAGCAGCTTAAGGTCTTCCCCTGGGGCCAACGTCCTGACTTTC. As protein: CASSLRSSPGANVLTF.

The rearrangement uses TRBV28 and TRBJ2-1; maybe TRBD2 (6 bases). CDR3 length equals 14 residues. Germline lookup yields CDR1 MDHEN and CDR2 SYDVKM. Trimming pared 10 bases from V and 4 bases from J, leaving 17 bases between. The CDR3 loop reads CATNPAGRYNEQFF. In nucleotides, the CDR3 is TGTGCCACCAACCCGGCGGGGCGGTACAATGAGCAGTTCTTC. The whole variable domain, remainder taken from reference TRBV28 and TRBJ2-1, is DVKVTQSSRYLVKRTGEKVFLECVQDMDHENMFWYRQDPGLGLRLIYFSYDVKMKEKGDIPEGYSVSREKKERFSLILESASTNQTSMYLCATNPAGRYNEQFFGPGTRLTVL.

This chain links TRBV6-1 with TRBJ1-5; D is ambiguous. The V and J ends lost 1 base and 7 bases respectively, with 11 bases between them. Germline CDR1 is MNHNS and CDR2 is SASEGT. The CDR3 runs to 14 residues. CDR3 in DNA: TGTGCCAGCAGTGAAGGCAGTCTTGGCCAGCCCCAGCATTTT. Protein product: CASSEGSLGQPQHF.

This clone has a single count. The chain uses TRBV6-5 and TRBJ2-7; TRBD2 aligns across 7 bases. Germline-derived CDR1 and CDR2 are MNHEY and SVGAGI. The CDR3 contains 15 residues. Trimming cost V 6 bases and J 0 bases; bases outside gene matches: 8. The CDR3 coding sequence is TGTGCCAGCAGCCCGGGGGGAGGGCACTCCTACGAGCAGTACTTC. The encoded protein is CASSPGGGHSYEQYF.

The genes are TRBV28 and TRBJ1-5, with 9 bases fitting TRBD1. Unmatched junction bases numbered 5, after V lost 5 bases and J lost 9 bases. Germline lookup yields CDR1 MDHEN and CDR2 SYDVKM. This CDR3 region has 13 residues. CDR3 sequence reads: CASSGDRATPQHF. The CDR3 region has the DNA TGTGCCAGCAGTGGGGACAGGGCGACGCCCCAGCATTTT. The whole variable domain, filled in from reference TRBV28 and TRBJ1-5, reads DVKVTQSSRYLVKRTGEKVFLECVQDMDHENMFWYRQDPGLGLRLIYFSYDVKMKEKGDIPEGYSVSREKKERFSLILESASTNQTSMYLCASSGDRATPQHFGDGTRLSIL.

The CDR3 coding sequence is TGTGCCAGCAGCCGTGGGACTAGCGGGAGCCGGAGTACAGATACGCAGTATTTT. It specifies CASSRGTSGSRSTDTQYF. The chain recombines TRBV28 with TRBJ2-3; 14 bases match TRBD2. The junction had 11 bases not matched to a gene; V was cut back by 6 bases and J by 3 bases. Germline V lookup: CDR1 MDHEN, CDR2 SYDVKM. CDR3 length equals 18 residues.

Comments on this clone: Other DNA sequences in the same sample also yield this CDR3. V is TRBV10-3 and J is TRBJ1-3; D gene ambiguous. The CDR3 is 13 residues long. CDR1 is ENHRY, CDR2 SYGVKD, per germline. The V end lost 0 bases, the J end lost 4 bases, and 4 bases lay between the germline ends. Here the CDR3 reads CAISESRGNTIYF. DNA for the CDR3: TGTGCCATCAGTGAGTCTCGGGGAAACACCATATATTTT.

This clone was seen just once. The rearrangement links TRBV4-1 to TRBJ2-3; maybe TRBD2 (5 bases). The germline CDR1 and CDR2 sequences are MGHRA and YSYEKL. This CDR3 is 12 amino acids long. V shed 2 bases and J shed 9 bases, with 9 bases lying between them. The CDR3 sequence: CASSQYGETQYF. CDR3 bases: TGCGCCAGCAGCCAATACGGGGAGACGCAGTATTTT.

V usage is TRBV28 and J usage is TRBJ2-7; 11 nucleotides match TRBD2. From germline, CDR1 is MDHEN and CDR2 SYDVKM. V dropped 2 bases and J dropped 5; count of bases not matched to a gene: 8. The CDR3 runs 16 residues. The DNA for the CDR3 is TGTGCCAGCAGTTTAGGTGGGCTAGCGGGAGGCGACGAGCAGTACTTC. Translating gives CASSLGGLAGGDEQYF.

The V call is TRBV29-1, the J call TRBJ1-1; a possible D gene is TRBD1 (5 bases). Germline V gives CDR1 SQVTM, CDR2 ANQGSEA. The CDR3 runs to 13 residues. Trimming shortened V by 8 bases and J by 0 bases, and 13 bases separated the two germline ends. CDR3 residues: CSTTGQMNTEAFF. The CDR3 region has the DNA TGCAGCACGACCGGACAAATGAACACTGAAGCTTTCTTT.

The rearrangement uses TRBV7-8 and TRBJ2-1; either TRBD1 or TRBD2 may fit D (5 bases each). Trimming took off 5 bases at V and 4 bases at J, with 12 bases between the two ends. The length of the CDR3 is 14 residues. Germline values: CDR1 SGHVS, CDR2 FQNEAQ. For the CDR3, the DNA is TGTGCCAGCAGCCCTTCGGGACCTTACAATGAGCAGTTCTTC. The encoded protein is CASSPSGPYNEQFF.

The CDR3 reads CASSLVGISYEQYF. The CDR3 coding sequence is TGTGCCAGCAGCTTGGTGGGGATCTCCTACGAGCAGTACTTC. V gene TRBV5-6 combines with J gene TRBJ2-7; D is unclear. CDR1 and CDR2 from the germline V gene are SGHDT and YYEEEE. The ends were cut back, 0 bases at V and 0 bases at J, with 7 bases in the middle. The CDR3 sequence is 14 residues long.

DNA of the CDR3: TGTGCCAGCAGCCCCAACAAGGGTACCAAGATTTCCGGGGAGCTGTTTTTT. This sequence encodes CASSPNKGTKISGELFF. The V call is TRBV14, the J call TRBJ2-2; D is ambiguous. From germline, CDR1 is SGHDN and CDR2 FVKESK. This CDR3 region has 17 residues. Deletions cut 4 bases from V and 6 bases from J, with 21 bases between. The full variable domain, with the rest looked up from reference TRBV14 and TRBJ2-2, is EAGVTQFPSHSVIEKGQTVTLRCDPISGHDNLYWYRRVMGKEIKFLLHFVKESKQDESGMPNNRFLAERTGGTYSTLKVQPAELEDSGVYFCASSPNKGTKISGELFFGEGSRLTVL.

Here the CDR3 DNA reads TGTGCCTGGAGTTCTAGCTCCTACAATGAGCAGTTCTTC. This encodes CAWSSSSYNEQFF. This sequence joins TRBV30 and TRBJ2-1; D is uncertain. This CDR3 is built from 13 residues. The V end was cut by 2 bases, the J end by 0 bases, with 5 bases between. Germline CDR1 and CDR2: GTSNPN and SVGIG (reference sequence).

V usage is TRBV19 and J usage is TRBJ2-7; D is perhaps TRBD1 or TRBD2 (7 bases each). CDR1 LNHDA and CDR2 SQIVND come from the germline V gene (reference sequence). The V and J ends lost 3 bases and 3 bases respectively, with 15 bases between them. The CDR3 spans 15 residues. In DNA form, the CDR3 reads TGTGCCAGTAGTATTAGGGGGGGACAGTTCTACGAGCAGTACTTC. Amino acid sequence: CASSIRGGQFYEQYF.

This chain links TRBV5-1 with TRBJ1-3; D is undetermined. V was shortened by 4 bases and J by 3 bases, with 17 bases between the two germline ends. In germline, CDR1 is SGHRS, CDR2 YFSETQ. This CDR3 is 16 amino acids long. CDR3 coding DNA: TGCGCCAGCAGCCAAGACACCGGCCGTAGTGGAAACACCATATATTTT. Its protein product is CASSQDTGRSGNTIYF.

CDR3 sequence: CASSRDRAGANEKLFF. CDR3 in DNA: TGTGCCAGTAGTCGCGACAGGGCAGGGGCTAATGAAAAACTGTTTTTT. The V call is TRBV19, the J call TRBJ1-4; TRBD1 aligns across 7 bases. Germline V CDR1 and CDR2: LNHDA, SQIVND (reference sequence). Trimming at V came to 5 bases and at J to 3 bases, leaving 9 bases not matched to a gene. The CDR3 sequence is 16 residues long.

This chain joins TRBV5-4 and TRBJ2-1; no clear D gene. The CDR3 is 15 amino acids. Trimming left V 4 bases short and J 0 bases short, with 11 bases between. From germline, CDR1 is SGHNT and CDR2 YYREEE (reference sequence). Here the CDR3 reads CASSDMTSSYNEQFF. In nucleotides, the CDR3 is TGTGCCAGCAGCGATATGACCAGCTCCTACAATGAGCAGTTCTTC.

V gene TRBV28 combines with J gene TRBJ1-2; no clear D. Trimming took off 4 bases at V and 4 bases at J, with 13 bases between the two ends. The CDR3 totals 14 residues. Germline V lookup: CDR1 MDHEN, CDR2 SYDVKM. For the CDR3, the DNA is TGTGCCAGCAGTTCCCCGACATTCACCTATGGCTACACCTTC. This translates into CASSSPTFTYGYTF.

CDR3 coding DNA: TGTGCCAGTAGTATCCGGGACAGGGGGTATGGCTACACCTTC. This codes for CASSIRDRGYGYTF. This chain connects TRBV19 to TRBJ1-2, with 11 bases that match TRBD1. Germline V gene lookup returns CDR1 LNHDA and CDR2 SQIVND (reference sequence). The CDR3 spans 14 residues. V was pared by 3 bases and J by 5 bases, with 2 bases of the junction left unmatched. Based on the CDR3 plus reference TRBV19 and TRBJ1-2, the full variable domain is DGGITQSPKYLFRKEGQNVTLSCEQNLNHDAMYWYRQDPGQGLRLIYYSQIVNDFQKGDIAEGYSVSREKKESFPLTVTSAQKNPTAFYLCASSIRDRGYGYTFGSGTRLTVV.

The table lists this clone with a count of one. The chain links TRBV5-4 to TRBJ1-4, with 10 bases fitting TRBD1. The CDR3 loop spans 18 amino acids. The ends lost 4 bases at V and 0 bases at J; junction bases unmatched: 9. Germline loops: CDR1 SGHNT, CDR2 YYREEE (reference sequence). CDR3 protein: CASSPGGGQGSTNEKLFF. As DNA, the CDR3 is TGTGCCAGCAGCCCGGGTGGGGGACAGGGGTCAACTAATGAAAAACTGTTTTTT.

J is TRBJ2-3 and V is TRBV2, with 9 bases matching TRBD2. CDR1 is SNHLY and CDR2 is FYNNEI in the germline V gene. After removal of 8 bases from V and 2 bases from J, the junction contained 2 bases not matched to a gene. The CDR3 totals 13 residues. This chain's CDR3 is CASGGLATDTQYF. The CDR3 DNA sequence: TGTGCCAGCGGGGGACTAGCCACAGATACGCAGTATTTT.

V gene TRBV28 combines with J gene TRBJ2-7; 9 nucleotides align to TRBD2. J gave up 6 bases and V 6 bases, and 15 bases lay outside the gene matches. Germline lookup yields CDR1 MDHEN and CDR2 SYDVKM. The CDR3 length is 16 residues. CDR3 sequence (DNA): TGTGCCAGCAGCGATGCGACCGCGGGAGGGCATCTCGAGCAGTACTTC. Translated: CASSDATAGGHLEQYF.

Notes on this clone: Other nucleotide sequences in the sample specify the same CDR3. The chain combines TRBV4-1 with TRBJ1-6; D remains ambiguous. The V end lost 3 bases, the J end lost 7 bases, and 7 bases lay between the germline ends. CDR1 MGHRA and CDR2 YSYEKL come from the germline V gene. The CDR3 is 13 amino acids. CDR3 in DNA: TGCGCCAGCAGCCAGGCAGACAATTCACCCCTCCACTTT. Translating gives CASSQADNSPLHF.

V usage is TRBV4-1 and J usage is TRBJ2-2; 8 bases are a match to TRBD1. Trimming at V came to 2 bases and at J to 7 bases, leaving 3 bases not matched to a gene. Germline V gives CDR1 MGHRA, CDR2 YSYEKL. The CDR3 contains 14 residues. The CDR3 protein is CASSQPGGSGELFF. The CDR3 DNA follows: TGCGCCAGCAGCCAACCAGGGGGCAGCGGGGAGCTGTTTTTT.

The chain links TRBV5-4 to TRBJ1-2; TRBD1 matches 12 bases. Germline V gene data show CDR1 as SGHNT and CDR2 as YYREEE (reference sequence). This CDR3 is built from 15 residues. Trimming took 3 bases from V and 4 from J; bases not matched to a gene: 4. The CDR3 DNA sequence: TGTGCCAGCAGCTCGGGACAGGGGGCGGGCTATGGCTACACCTTC. Its translation is CASSSGQGAGYGYTF.

This rearrangement joins TRBV5-1 to TRBJ1-3; D not certain. This CDR3 region has 15 residues. The germline gives CDR1 SGHRS, CDR2 YFSETQ. V dropped 6 bases and J dropped 4 bases, with 17 bases sitting between them. The CDR3 here is CASTPTGNPGNTIYF. As DNA, the CDR3 is TGCGCCAGCACCCCAACTGGAAATCCGGGAAACACCATATATTTT.

J is TRBJ1-2 and V is TRBV18; TRBD1 agrees at 7 bases. The J segment lost 8 bases and the V segment lost 1 base, leaving 13 bases of the junction unmatched. Per germline, CDR1 KGHSH and CDR2 LQKENI. The CDR3 spans 16 residues. CDR3 loop: CASSPLRGGAGIGYTF. The DNA of the CDR3 is TGTGCCAGCTCACCACTAAGAGGGGGCGCGGGGATCGGCTACACCTTC.